The 2 T cell receptor beta chains below all came from one sample that was sequenced in a study of blood T cell repertoires in COVID-19. TCRdb's table, derived via immunoSEQ multiplex PCR, lists solely in-frame clones and lacks some. The top ten clones hold roughly 3.4% of a sample with 140,000 or so clones, almost 85% of them seen once. The source material was PBMCs or T cells enriched from blood (not recorded which). All receptors come from a woman aged 45-65 years with acute COVID-19.

The chain is built from TRBV6-1 and TRBJ1-6, with D uncertain. Trimming took off 0 bases at V and 6 bases at J, with 9 bases between the two ends. CDR1 is MNHNS, CDR2 SASEGT, per germline. This CDR3 is built from 15 residues. The CDR3 spells CASSEARLVNSPLHF. CDR3 in DNA: TGTGCCAGCAGTGAAGCCAGATTGGTTAATTCACCCCTCCACTTT.

This sequence joins TRBV7-3 and TRBJ2-1; D is possibly TRBD2 (6 bases). Germline CDR1 reads SGHTA; CDR2 reads FQGTGA. The length of the CDR3 is 16 residues. Trimming took off 3 bases at V and 2 bases at J, with 14 bases between the two ends. The CDR3 sequence is CASSLGGTHTYNEQFF. The CDR3 nucleotides read TGTGCCAGCAGCTTGGGCGGGACTCACACCTACAATGAGCAGTTCTTC.